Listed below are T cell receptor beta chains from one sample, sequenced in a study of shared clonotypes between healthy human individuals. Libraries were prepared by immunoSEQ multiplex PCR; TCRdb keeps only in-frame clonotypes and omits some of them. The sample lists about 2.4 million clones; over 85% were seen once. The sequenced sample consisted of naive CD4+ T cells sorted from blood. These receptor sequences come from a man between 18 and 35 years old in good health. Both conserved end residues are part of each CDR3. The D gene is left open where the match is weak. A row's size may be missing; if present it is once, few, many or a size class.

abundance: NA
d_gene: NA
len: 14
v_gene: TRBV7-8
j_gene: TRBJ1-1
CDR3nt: TGTGCCAGCAGCTTAGCTCCGACTAACACTGAAGCTTTCTTT
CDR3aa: CASSLAPTNTEAFF

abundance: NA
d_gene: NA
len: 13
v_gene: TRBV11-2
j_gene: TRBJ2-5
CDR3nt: TGTGCCAGCAGCTCCCAAAGTGAAGGGACCCAGTACTTC
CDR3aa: CASSSQSEGTQYF

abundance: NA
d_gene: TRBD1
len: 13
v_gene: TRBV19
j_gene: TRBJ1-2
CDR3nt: TGTGCCAGTAGTATTGAACAGGGGCGAGGCTACACCTTC
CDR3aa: CASSIEQGRGYTF

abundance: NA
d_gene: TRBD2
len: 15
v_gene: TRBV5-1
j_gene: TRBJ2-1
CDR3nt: TGCGCCAGCAGCTTGAGCCTAGCGGGAGGGACTGAGCAGTTCTTC
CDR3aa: CASSLSLAGGTEQFF

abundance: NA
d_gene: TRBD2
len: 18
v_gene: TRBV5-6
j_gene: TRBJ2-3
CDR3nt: TGTGCCAGCAGCCGACCATCGGGCGGGAGGGCGGGCACAGATACGCAGTATTTT
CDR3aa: CASSRPSGGRAGTDTQYF

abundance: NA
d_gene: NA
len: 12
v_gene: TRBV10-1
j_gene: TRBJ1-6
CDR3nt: TGCGCCAGCAGTCAAGGGAATTCACCCCTCCACTTT
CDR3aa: CASSQGNSPLHF

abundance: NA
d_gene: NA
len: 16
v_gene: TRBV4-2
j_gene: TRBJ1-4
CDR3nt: TGTGCCAGCAGCCAAGAGGGGGGGGACGCTAATGAAAAACTGTTTTTT
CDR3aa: CASSQEGGDANEKLFF

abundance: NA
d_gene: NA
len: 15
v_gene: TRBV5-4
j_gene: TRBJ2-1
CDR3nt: TGTGCCAGCAGCCCAGAGGGGAGCAGGTACAATGAGCAGTTCTTC
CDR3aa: CASSPEGSRYNEQFF

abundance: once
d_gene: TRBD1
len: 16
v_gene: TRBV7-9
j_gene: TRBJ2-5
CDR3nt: TGTGCCAGCAGGATTGGACAGGGGAACCGCCAAGAGACCCAGTACTTC
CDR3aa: CASRIGQGNRQETQYF

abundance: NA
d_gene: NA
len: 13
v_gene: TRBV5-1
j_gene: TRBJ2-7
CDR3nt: TGCGCCAGCAGCTTGCTCCCCTCCTACGAGCAGTACTTC
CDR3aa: CASSLLPSYEQYF

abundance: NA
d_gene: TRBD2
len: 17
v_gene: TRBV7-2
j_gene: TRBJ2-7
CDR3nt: TGTGCCAGCAGCCCTTTTGCGCTAGCGGGAGTAACCCACGAGCAGTACTTC
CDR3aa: CASSPFALAGVTHEQYF

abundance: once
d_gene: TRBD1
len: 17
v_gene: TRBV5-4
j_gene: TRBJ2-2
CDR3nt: TGTGCCAGCAGCAATGACAGGGTTGGGGTCAACACCGGGGAGCTGTTTTTT
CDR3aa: CASSNDRVGVNTGELFF

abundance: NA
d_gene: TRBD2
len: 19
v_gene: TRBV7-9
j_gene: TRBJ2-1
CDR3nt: TGTGCCAGCAGGGCGGGAGCTAGCGGGGGCAATGCCACCTACAATGAGCAGTTCTTC
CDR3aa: CASRAGASGGNATYNEQFF

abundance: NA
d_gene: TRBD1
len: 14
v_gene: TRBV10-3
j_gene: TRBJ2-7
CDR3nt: TGTGCCATCAGTGGACCCGGGACAGTGTACGAGCAGTACTTC
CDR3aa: CAISGPGTVYEQYF

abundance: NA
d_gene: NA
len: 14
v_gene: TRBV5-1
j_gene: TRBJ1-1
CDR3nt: TGCGCCAGCAGCCTGGACAGAGTGAACACTGAAGCTTTCTTT
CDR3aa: CASSLDRVNTEAFF

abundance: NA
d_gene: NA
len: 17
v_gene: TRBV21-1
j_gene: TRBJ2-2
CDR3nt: TGTGCCAGCAGCACCCGGGACAGGGGGCTTTTCACCGGGGAGCTGTTTTTT
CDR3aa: CASSTRDRGLFTGELFF

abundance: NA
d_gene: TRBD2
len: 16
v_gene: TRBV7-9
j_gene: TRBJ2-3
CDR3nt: TGTGCCAGCAGCTTAGGGCTAGCGGGGATCTCAGATACGCAGTATTTT
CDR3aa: CASSLGLAGISDTQYF

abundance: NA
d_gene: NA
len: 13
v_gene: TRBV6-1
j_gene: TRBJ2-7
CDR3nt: TGTGCCAGCAGCCCAAGGAGGCAGTACGAGCAGTACTTC
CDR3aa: CASSPRRQYEQYF

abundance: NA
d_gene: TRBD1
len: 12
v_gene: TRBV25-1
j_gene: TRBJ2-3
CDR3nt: TGTGCCAGCCAGGGGGCTGCAGATACGCAGTATTTT
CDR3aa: CASQGAADTQYF

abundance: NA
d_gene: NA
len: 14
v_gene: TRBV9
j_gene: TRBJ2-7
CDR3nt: TGTGCCAGCAGCGTAGAATCGGGGTTCGGCGAGCAGTACTTC
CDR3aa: CASSVESGFGEQYF

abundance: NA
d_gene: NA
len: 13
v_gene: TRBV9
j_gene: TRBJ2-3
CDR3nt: TGTGCCAGCAGCATCGAGGACCCAGATACGCAGTATTTT
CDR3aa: CASSIEDPDTQYF

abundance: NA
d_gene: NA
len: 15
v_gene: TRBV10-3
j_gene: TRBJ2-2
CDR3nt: TGTGCCATCAGTGACAGGTGGGGAGGACCCGGGGAGCTGTTTTTT
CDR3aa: CAISDRWGGPGELFF

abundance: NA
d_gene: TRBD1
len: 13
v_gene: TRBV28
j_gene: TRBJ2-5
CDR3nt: TGTGCCGGTCAAACAGGGGGGCAAGAGACCCAGTACTTC
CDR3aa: CAGQTGGQETQYF

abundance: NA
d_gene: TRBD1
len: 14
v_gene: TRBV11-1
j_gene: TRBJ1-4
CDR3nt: TGTGCCAGCAGCTGGGACAGACTTAATGAAAAACTGTTTTTT
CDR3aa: CASSWDRLNEKLFF

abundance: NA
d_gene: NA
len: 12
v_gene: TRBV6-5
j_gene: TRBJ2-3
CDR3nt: TGTGCCAGCAGCCCCTCCCCTAATACGCAGTATTTT
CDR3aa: CASSPSPNTQYF

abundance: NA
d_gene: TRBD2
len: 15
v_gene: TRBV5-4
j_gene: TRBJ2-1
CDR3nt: TGTGCGTATGGCCTAGCGGGCACCCCGGGTGATGAGCAGTTCTTC
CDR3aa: CAYGLAGTPGDEQFF

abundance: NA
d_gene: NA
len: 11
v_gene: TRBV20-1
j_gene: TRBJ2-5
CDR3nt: TGCAGTGCTGCCCGAATGGAGACCCAGTACTTC
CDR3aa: CSAARMETQYF

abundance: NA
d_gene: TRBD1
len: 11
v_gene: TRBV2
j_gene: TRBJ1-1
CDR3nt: TGTGCCAGCATAGGACAGGTTGAAGCTTTCTTT
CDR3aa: CASIGQVEAFF

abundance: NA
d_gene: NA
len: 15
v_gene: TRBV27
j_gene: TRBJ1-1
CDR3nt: TGTGCCAGCAGTTTACAGCCGGGGGTGAACACTGAAGCTTTCTTT
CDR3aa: CASSLQPGVNTEAFF

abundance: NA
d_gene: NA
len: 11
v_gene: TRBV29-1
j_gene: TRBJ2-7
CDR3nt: TGCAGCGTTGCCAGGGCGGACGAGCAGTACTTC
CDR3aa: CSVARADEQYF

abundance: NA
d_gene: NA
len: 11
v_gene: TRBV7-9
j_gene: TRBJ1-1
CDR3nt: TGTGCCAGCAGCTTATGGACTGAAGCTTTCTTT
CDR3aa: CASSLWTEAFF

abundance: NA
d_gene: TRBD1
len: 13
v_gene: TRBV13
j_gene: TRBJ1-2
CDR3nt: TGTGCCAGCAGCTTGACAGGGTACTATGGCTACACCTTC
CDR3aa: CASSLTGYYGYTF

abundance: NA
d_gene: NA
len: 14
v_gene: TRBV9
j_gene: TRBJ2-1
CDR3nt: TGTGCCAGCAGCGTAGTTGGATTTGGGGGGGAGCAGTTCTTC
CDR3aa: CASSVVGFGGEQFF

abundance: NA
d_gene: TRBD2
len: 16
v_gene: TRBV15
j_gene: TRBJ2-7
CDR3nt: TGTGCCACCAGCAGAGATTTTCTAGCGGGAGGGATCGAGCAGTACTTC
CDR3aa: CATSRDFLAGGIEQYF

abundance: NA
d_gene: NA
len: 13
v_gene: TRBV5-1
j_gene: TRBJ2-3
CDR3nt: TGCGCCAGCAGCTCCCCACCCACAGATACGCAGTATTTT
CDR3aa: CASSSPPTDTQYF

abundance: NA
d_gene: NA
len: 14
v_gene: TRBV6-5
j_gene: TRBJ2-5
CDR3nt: TGTGCCAGCAGTTACTCGAAGCAGGGCGGGACCCAGTACTTC
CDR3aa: CASSYSKQGGTQYF

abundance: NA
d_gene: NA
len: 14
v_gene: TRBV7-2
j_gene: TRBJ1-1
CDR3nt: TGTGCCAGCAGCTTGGACGGGAGGGGCACTGAAGCTTTCTTT
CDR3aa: CASSLDGRGTEAFF

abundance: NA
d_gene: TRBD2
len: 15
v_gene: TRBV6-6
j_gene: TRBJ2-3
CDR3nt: TGTGCCAGCAGGTCTAGCGGGGGGAGCACAGATACGCAGTATTTT
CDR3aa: CASRSSGGSTDTQYF

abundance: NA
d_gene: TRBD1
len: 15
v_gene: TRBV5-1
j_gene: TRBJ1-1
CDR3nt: TGCGCCAGCAGCCCAGGACAGGGCGCGAACACTGAAGCTTTCTTT
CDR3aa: CASSPGQGANTEAFF

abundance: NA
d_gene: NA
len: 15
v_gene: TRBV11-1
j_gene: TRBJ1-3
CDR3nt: TGTGCCAGCAGCTTGGACGGAAGCTCTGGAAACACCATATATTTT
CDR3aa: CASSLDGSSGNTIYF

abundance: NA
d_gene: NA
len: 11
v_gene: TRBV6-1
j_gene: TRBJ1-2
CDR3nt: TGTGCCAGCAGTGAACTCGGTGGCTACACCTTC
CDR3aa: CASSELGGYTF

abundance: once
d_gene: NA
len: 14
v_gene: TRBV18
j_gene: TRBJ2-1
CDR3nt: TGTGCCAGCTCACCCAGGGGATTGGACAATGAGCAGTTCTTC
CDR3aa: CASSPRGLDNEQFF

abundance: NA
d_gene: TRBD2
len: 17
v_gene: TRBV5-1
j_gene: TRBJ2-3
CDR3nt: TGCGCCAGCAGCTTGGGGACTAGCTCCTCTAGCACAGATACGCAGTATTTT
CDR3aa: CASSLGTSSSSTDTQYF

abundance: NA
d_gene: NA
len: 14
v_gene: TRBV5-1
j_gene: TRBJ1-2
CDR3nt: TGCGCCAGCAGCTTGGCCAGGTTAGGAGGGGGCTACACCTTC
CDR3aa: CASSLARLGGGYTF

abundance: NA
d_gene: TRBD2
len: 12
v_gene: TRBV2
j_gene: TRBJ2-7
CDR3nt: TGTGCCGGGAGGGAGGGCCCCTACGAGCAGTACTTC
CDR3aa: CAGREGPYEQYF

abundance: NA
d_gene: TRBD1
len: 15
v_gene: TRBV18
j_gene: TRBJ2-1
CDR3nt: TGTGCCAGTCTTACTTGGACAGGGGCCTACAATGAGCAGTTCTTC
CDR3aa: CASLTWTGAYNEQFF

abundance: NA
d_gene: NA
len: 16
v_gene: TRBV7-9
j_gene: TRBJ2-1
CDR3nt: TGTGCCAGCAGCTTAGAATGGGGGAGCGGAAACAATGAGCAGTTCTTC
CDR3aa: CASSLEWGSGNNEQFF

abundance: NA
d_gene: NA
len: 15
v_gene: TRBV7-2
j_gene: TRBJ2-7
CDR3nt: TGTGCCAGCAGCCCCACCGGGACGGTCTCCTACGAGCAGTACTTC
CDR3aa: CASSPTGTVSYEQYF

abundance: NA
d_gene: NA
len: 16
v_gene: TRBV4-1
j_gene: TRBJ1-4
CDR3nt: TGCGCCAGCAGCCGGAGTCGGGCAGGGACTTCCGAAAAACTGTTTTTT
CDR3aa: CASSRSRAGTSEKLFF

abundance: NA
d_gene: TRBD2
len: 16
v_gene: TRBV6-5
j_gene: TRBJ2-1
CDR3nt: TGTGCCAGCAGTTACTCGGAACTAGCGCCGTACAATGAGCAGTTCTTC
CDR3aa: CASSYSELAPYNEQFF